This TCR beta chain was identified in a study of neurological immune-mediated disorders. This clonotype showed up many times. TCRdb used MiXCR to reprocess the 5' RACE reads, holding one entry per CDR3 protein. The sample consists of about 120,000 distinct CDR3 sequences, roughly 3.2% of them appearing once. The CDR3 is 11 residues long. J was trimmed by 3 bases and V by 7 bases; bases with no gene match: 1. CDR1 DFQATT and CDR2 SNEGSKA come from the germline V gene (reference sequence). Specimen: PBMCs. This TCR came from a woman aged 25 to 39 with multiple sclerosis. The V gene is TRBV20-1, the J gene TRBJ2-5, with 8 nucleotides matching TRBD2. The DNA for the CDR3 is TGCAGTGTCGGGGGGGAAGAGACCCAGTACTTC. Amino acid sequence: CSVGGEETQYF.